Each of the 5 T cell receptor beta chains below was sequenced from the same sample in a study of cytomegalovirus exposure and HLA in healthy donors. PCR amplification relied on 60 Vbeta primers (plus 13 Jbeta primers). The method was immunoSEQ multiplex PCR; TCRdb's version includes in-frame clones alone and lacks a portion of them. The table records approximately 99,000 clones, roughly 76% of them present only once. Material: PBMCs. The receptors originated from a man aged 35 to 55 in good health and CMV-seronegative.

This chain uses TRBV11-3 with TRBJ2-1; 9 positions agree with TRBD1. The V segment lost 5 bases and the J segment 4 bases; nucleotides outside the gene matches: 6. In germline, CDR1 is SGHNT, CDR2 YENEEA. CDR3 length: 15 residues. The CDR3, as DNA: TGTGCCAGCAGCCCGGGACAGGGCACTTACAATGAGCAGTTCTTC. This encodes CASSPGQGTYNEQFF.

The table lists this clone with a count of one. The rearrangement uses TRBV25-1 and TRBJ2-2; 7 bases fit TRBD1. CDR3 size: 16 residues. Germline values: CDR1 MGHDK, CDR2 SYGVNS. Losses at the gene ends were 1 base for V and 5 bases for J; bases not matched to a gene: 7. The CDR3 DNA sequence: TGTGCCAGCAGTGAATTCCTGACAGGGCAAACCGGGGAGCTGTTTTTT. This codes for CASSEFLTGQTGELFF.

This clone was seen a handful of times. This chain joins TRBV7-2 and TRBJ1-5; the D is unclear. The length of the CDR3 is 13 residues. Germline CDR1 SGHTA, CDR2 FQGNSA. Deletions cut 1 base from V and 6 bases from J, with 7 bases between. CDR3: CASSLGPVQPQHF. CDR3 DNA: TGTGCCAGCAGCTTAGGTCCCGTTCAGCCCCAGCATTTT. The full variable domain, its missing parts supplied by reference TRBV7-2 and TRBJ1-5, is GAGVSQSPSNKVTEKGKDVELRCDPISGHTALYWYRQSLGQGLEFLIYFQGNSAPDKSGLPSDRFSAERTGGSVSTLTIQRTQQEDSAVYLCASSLGPVQPQHFGDGTRLSIL.

The CDR3 spells CASRPGHNPMGTEAFF. For the CDR3, the DNA is TGTGCCAGCAGACCAGGACACAACCCGATGGGGACTGAAGCTTTCTTT. The rearrangement links TRBV7-2 to TRBJ1-1; maybe TRBD1 (5 bases). Trimming took off 6 bases at V and 5 bases at J, with 22 bases between the two ends. Germline CDR1 and CDR2: SGHTA and FQGNSA. The CDR3 is made up of 16 amino acids.

The rearrangement joins TRBV5-1 to TRBJ1-2, with D hard to call. Trimming removed 3 bases from V and 7 bases from J, with 16 bases in between. This CDR3 is 14 amino acids long. Germline V lookup: CDR1 SGHRS, CDR2 YFSETQ. The CDR3 spells CASSSPPEISGYTF. CDR3 nucleotides: TGCGCCAGCAGCTCTCCCCCGGAGATCTCTGGCTACACCTTC. Supplemented by reference TRBV5-1 and TRBJ1-2, the full variable domain reads KAGVTQTPRYLIKTRGQQVTLSCSPISGHRSVSWYQQTPGQGLQFLFEYFSETQRNKGNFPGRFSGRQFSNSRSEMNVSTLELGDSALYLCASSSPPEISGYTFGSGTRLTVV.